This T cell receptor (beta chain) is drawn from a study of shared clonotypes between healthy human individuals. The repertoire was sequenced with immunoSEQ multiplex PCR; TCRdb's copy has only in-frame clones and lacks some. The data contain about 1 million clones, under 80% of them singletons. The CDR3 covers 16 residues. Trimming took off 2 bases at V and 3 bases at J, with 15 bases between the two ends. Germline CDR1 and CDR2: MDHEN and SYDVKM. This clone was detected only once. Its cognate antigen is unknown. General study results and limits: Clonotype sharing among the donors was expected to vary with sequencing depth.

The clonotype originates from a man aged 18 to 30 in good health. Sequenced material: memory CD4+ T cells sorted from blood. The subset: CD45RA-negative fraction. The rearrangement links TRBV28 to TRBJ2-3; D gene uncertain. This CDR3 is CASSLNPSSKTDTQYF. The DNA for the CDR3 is TGTGCCAGCAGTTTAAACCCCTCCTCGAAAACAGATACGCAGTATTTT.